This T cell receptor beta chain was sequenced during a study of OX40 agonist ivuxolimab in advanced cancers. Looking at the study overall: Patients undergoing dose escalation presented with hepatocellular carcinoma, melanoma, renal cell or head and neck cancer.

Libraries were prepared by immunoSEQ multiplex PCR; TCRdb keeps only in-frame clonotypes and omits some of them. This sample has 20,000 to 25,000 clones, with approximately 80% found just once. In germline, CDR1 is MNHEY, CDR2 SMNVEV (reference sequence). Trimming stripped 5 bases from V and 4 bases from J, with 12 bases between. This CDR3 has 13 amino acids. This clone was counted a single time. The sequence came from an adult with an advanced solid tumor such as melanoma, head and neck, liver or kidney cancer. This chain joins TRBV27 and TRBJ2-7; D gene unclear. The input for sequencing was CD4+ or CD8+ T cells sorted from blood, taken in a trial of the OX40 agonist ivuxolimab. CDR3 nucleotides: TGTGCCAGCAGTCCCCTTGGCATTTACGAGCAGTACTTC. This translates into CASSPLGIYEQYF.